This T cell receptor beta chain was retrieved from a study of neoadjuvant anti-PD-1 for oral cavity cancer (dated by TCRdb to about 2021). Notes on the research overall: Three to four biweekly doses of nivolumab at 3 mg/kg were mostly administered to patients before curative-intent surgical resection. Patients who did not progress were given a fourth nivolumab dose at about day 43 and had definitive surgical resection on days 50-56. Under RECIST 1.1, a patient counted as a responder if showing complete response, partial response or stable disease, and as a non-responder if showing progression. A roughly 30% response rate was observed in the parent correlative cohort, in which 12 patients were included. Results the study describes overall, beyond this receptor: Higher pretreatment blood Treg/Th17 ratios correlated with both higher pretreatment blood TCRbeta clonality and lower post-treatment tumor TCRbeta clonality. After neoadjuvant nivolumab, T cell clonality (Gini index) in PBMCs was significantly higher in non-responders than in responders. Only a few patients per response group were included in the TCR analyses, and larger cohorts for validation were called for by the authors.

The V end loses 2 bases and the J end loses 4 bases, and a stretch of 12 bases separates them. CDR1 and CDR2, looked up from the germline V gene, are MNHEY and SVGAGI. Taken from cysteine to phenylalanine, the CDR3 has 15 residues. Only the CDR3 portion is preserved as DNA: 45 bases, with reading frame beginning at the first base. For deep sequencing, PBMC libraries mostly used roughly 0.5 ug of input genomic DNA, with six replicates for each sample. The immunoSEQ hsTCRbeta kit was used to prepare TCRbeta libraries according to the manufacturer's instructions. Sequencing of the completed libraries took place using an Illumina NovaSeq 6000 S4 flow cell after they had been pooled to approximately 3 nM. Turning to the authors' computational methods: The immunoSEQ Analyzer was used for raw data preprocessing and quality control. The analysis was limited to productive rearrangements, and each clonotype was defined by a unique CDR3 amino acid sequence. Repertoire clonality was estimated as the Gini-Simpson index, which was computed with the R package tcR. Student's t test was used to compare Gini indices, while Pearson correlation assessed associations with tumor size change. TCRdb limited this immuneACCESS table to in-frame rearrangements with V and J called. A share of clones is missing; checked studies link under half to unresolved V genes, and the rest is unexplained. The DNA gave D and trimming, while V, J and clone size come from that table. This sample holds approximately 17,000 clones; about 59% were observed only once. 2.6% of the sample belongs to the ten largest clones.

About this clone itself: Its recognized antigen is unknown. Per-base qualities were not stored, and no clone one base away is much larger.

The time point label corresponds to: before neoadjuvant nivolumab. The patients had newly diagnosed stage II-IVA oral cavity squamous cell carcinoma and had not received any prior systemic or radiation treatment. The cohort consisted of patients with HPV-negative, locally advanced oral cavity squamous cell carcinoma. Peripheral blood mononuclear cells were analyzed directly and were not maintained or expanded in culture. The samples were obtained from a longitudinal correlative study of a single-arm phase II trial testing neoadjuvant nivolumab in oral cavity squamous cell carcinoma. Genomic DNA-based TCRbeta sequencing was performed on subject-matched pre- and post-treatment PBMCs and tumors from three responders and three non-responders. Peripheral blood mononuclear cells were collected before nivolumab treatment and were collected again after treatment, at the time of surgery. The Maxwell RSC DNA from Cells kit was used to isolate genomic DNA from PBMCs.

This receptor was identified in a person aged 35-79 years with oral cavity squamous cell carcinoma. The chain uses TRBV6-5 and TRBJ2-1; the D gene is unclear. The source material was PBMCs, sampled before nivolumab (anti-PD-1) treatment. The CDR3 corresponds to CASSYDSVLYNEQFF. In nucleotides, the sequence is TGTGCCAGCAGTTACGACTCAGTTTTATACAATGAGCAGTTCTTC.